The present entry profiles one T cell receptor beta chain with its context. The data derive from a study of OX40 agonist ivuxolimab in advanced cancers. The CDR3 runs to 14 residues. Trimming left V 5 bases short and J 0 bases short, with 9 bases between. Germline assignment: CDR1 SGHRS and CDR2 YFSETQ. This table comes from immunoSEQ multiplex PCR, and its TCRdb copy is limited to in-frame clones, with some not included. This table holds over 65,000 clones, about four fifths found once. The specimen was CD4+ or CD8+ T cells sorted from blood, collected in a trial of the OX40 agonist ivuxolimab. The TCR sequence derives from an adult with an advanced solid tumor such as melanoma, head and neck, liver or kidney cancer. The rearrangement joins TRBV5-1 to TRBJ1-3; no clear D gene. The CDR3 coding sequence is TGCGCCAGCAGTCTAGACCTCTCTGGAAACACCATATATTTT. Its protein is CASSLDLSGNTIYF.